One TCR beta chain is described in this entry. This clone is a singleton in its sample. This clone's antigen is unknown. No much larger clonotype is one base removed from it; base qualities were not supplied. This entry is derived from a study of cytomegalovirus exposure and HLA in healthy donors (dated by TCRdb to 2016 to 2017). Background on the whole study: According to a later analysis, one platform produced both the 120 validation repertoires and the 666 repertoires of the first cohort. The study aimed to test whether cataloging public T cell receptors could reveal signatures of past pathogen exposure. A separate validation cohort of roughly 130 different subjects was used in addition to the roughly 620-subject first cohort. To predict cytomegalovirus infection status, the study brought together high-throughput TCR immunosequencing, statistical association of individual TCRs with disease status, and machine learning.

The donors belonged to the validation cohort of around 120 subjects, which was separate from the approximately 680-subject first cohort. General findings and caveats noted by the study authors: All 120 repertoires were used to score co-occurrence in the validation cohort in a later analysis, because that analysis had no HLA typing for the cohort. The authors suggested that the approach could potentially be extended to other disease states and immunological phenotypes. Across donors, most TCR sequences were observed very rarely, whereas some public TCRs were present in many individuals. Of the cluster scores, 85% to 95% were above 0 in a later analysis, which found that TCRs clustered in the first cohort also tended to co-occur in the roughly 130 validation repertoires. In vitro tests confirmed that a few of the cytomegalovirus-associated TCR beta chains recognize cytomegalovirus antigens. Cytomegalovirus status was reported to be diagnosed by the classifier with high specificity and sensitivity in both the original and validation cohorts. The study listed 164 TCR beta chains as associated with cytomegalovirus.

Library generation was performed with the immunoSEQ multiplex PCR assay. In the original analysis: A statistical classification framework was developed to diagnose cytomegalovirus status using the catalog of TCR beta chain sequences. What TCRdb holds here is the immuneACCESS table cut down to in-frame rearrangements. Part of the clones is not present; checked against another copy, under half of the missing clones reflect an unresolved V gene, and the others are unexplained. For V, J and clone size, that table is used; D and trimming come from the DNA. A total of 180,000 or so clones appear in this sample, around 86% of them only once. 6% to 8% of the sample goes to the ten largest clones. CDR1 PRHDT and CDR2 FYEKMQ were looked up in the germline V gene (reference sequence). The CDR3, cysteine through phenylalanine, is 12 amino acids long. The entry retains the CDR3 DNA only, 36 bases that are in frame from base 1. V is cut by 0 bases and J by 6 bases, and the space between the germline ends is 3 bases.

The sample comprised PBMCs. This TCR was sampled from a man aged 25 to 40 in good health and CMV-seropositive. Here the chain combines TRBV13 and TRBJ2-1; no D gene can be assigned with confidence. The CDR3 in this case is CASSLGTNEQFF. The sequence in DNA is TGTGCCAGCAGCTTAGGAACCAATGAGCAGTTCTTC.